One sample yielded the 26 T cell receptor beta chains listed below, sequenced in a study of response to subunit inactivated influenza vaccine. Each CDR3 protein gets one entry after TCRdb re-called the RT-PCR reads with MiXCR. Found here are about 150,000 distinct CDR3 sequences, about 11% of them singletons; the top ten hold about a third. The specimen was CD8+ T cells sorted from PBMCs, collected 23 months after vaccination. The receptors here all came from a man aged 45-69 years who received an inactivated influenza vaccine.

As regards this clonotype: A read error is possible here, since a much larger clone lies one base away. V usage is TRBV6-1 and J usage is TRBJ1-1; D ambiguous. Germline V gene data show CDR1 as MNHNS and CDR2 as SASEGT. The CDR3 consists of 13 residues. CDR3 sequence: CVSSDRPDTEAFF. Written as DNA, the CDR3 is TGTGTCAGCAGTGACCGGCCAGACACTGAAGCTTTCTTT.

This clonotype was seen repeatedly, ten times or more. This sequence joins TRBV5-5 and TRBJ2-7; TRBD1 is a possible D gene (6 bases). The ends were cut back, 1 base at V and 2 bases at J, with 7 bases in the middle. The CDR3 length is 13 residues. From germline, CDR1 is SGHKS and CDR2 YYEKEE (reference sequence). CDR3 loop: CASSLWTAYEQYF. The CDR3 DNA sequence: TGTGCCAGCAGCTTGTGGACAGCCTACGAGCAGTACTTC.

This clonotype was observed a handful of times. V usage is TRBV20-1 and J usage is TRBJ2-3; 13 bases fit TRBD2. Germline loops: CDR1 DFQATT, CDR2 SNEGSKA (reference sequence). This CDR3 has 17 residues. V lost 8 bases and J lost 3; bases outside the gene matches: 14. The chain's CDR3 is CSPRDRRTSGGTDTQYF. The CDR3 DNA reads as TGCAGTCCCCGGGACAGGAGGACTAGCGGGGGAACAGATACGCAGTATTTT.

In this sample, this clonotype turned up a few times. This chain connects TRBV9 to TRBJ2-7; 9 nucleotides agree with TRBD2. The CDR3 is made up of 14 amino acids. From germline, CDR1 is SGDLS and CDR2 YYNGEE. Germline trimming cut 3 bases from V and 5 bases from J; bases unmatched to any gene: 6. CDR3 coding DNA: TGTGCCAGCAGCGCAGGACTAGCGTTGAACGAGCAGTACTTC. Translating gives CASSAGLALNEQYF.

The genes are TRBV5-8 and TRBJ2-7; D gene unclear. V lost 4 bases, J lost 0 bases, and 8 bases lay in between. The germline gives CDR1 SGHTS, CDR2 YDEGEE. The CDR3 runs 13 residues. Here the CDR3 reads CASSLRLSYEQYF. Written as DNA, the CDR3 is TGTGCCAGCAGCCTCAGACTCTCCTACGAGCAGTACTTC.

In its sample, this clonotype was seen a few times. The CDR3 DNA is TGTGCCAGCAGGGACGAGGGGGATTTAGTCCCAGATACGCAGTATTTT. It encodes CASRDEGDLVPDTQYF. This chain connects TRBV28 to TRBJ2-3; possibly TRBD1 for D (6 bases). The V gene's germline CDR1 is MDHEN and CDR2 SYDVKM. This CDR3 is built from 16 residues. Trimming removed 6 bases at V and 4 bases at J, with 20 bases between. The full variable domain, its missing parts supplied by reference TRBV28 and TRBJ2-3, is DVKVTQSSRYLVKRTGEKVFLECVQDMDHENMFWYRQDPGLGLRLIYFSYDVKMKEKGDIPEGYSVSREKKERFSLILESASTNQTSMYLCASRDEGDLVPDTQYFGPGTRLTVL.

This clonotype was counted between two and nine times. The gene calls are TRBV21-1 and TRBJ2-7; TRBD1, the D gene given by the table, was not confirmed from the DNA. TRBV21-1 is listed as a pseudogene. CDR3 length: 18 residues. CDR3 sequence (DNA): TGTGCCAGCAGCAATCTAGGTGGGCGGCCAGGGACGGGCTACGAGCAGTACTTC. Protein sequence: CASSNLGGRPGTGYEQYF.

This clonotype was found many times. The chain joins TRBV12-3 or TRBV12-4 to TRBJ2-1, with D unclear. The CDR3 is made up of 11 amino acids. The V end was cut by 3 bases, the J end by 12 bases, with 9 bases between. CDR3 sequence (DNA): TGTGCCAGCAGTTTGGGTTTAGGGCAGTTCTTC. Translation: CASSLGLGQFF.

The CDR3 sequence: CASRSHRGLESPLHF. CDR3 DNA: TGTGCCAGCAGATCCCACAGGGGACTAGAATCACCCCTCCACTTT. The chain joins TRBV6-1 to TRBJ1-6; 7 nucleotides agree with TRBD1. The CDR3 sequence is 15 residues long. V trimming: 6 bases; J trimming: 10 bases; junction bases outside the gene matches: 12. Germline-derived CDR1 and CDR2 are MNHNS and SASEGT.

This clonotype showed up just a few times. The chain carries TRBV7-9 and TRBJ1-4, with D unresolved. CDR3 size: 13 residues. V lost 3 bases and J 8 bases, leaving 10 bases between the germline ends. Germline CDR1 and CDR2: SEHNR and FQNEAQ (reference sequence). The CDR3 protein is CASSLGLREKLFF. In DNA, the CDR3 is TGTGCCAGCAGCTTGGGTTTGAGGGAAAAACTGTTTTTT.

In nucleotides, the CDR3 is TGTGCCAGCTCACCGACCGGGAAATACCCTTTGAACACTGAAGCTTTCTTT. Translating gives CASSPTGKYPLNTEAFF. The chain uses TRBV18 and TRBJ1-1; no clear D gene. CDR1 is KGHSH, CDR2 LQKENI, per germline. The CDR3 spans 17 residues. Trimming stripped 3 bases from V and 0 bases from J, with 17 bases between. Combining the CDR3 with reference TRBV18 and TRBJ1-1 gives the whole variable domain NAGVMQNPRHLVRRRGQEARLRCSPMKGHSHVYWYRQLPEEGLKFMVYLQKENIIDESGMPKERFSAEFPKEGPSILRIQQVVRGDSAAYFCASSPTGKYPLNTEAFFGQGTRLTVV.

The chain uses TRBV2 and TRBJ2-3; 9 bases fit TRBD1. CDR1 and CDR2 from the germline V gene are SNHLY and FYNNEI. The CDR3 covers 16 residues. V lost 0 bases to trimming and J lost 4 bases; unmatched junction nucleotides: 5. Written as DNA, the CDR3 is TGTGCCAGCAGTGAAGCGTGGGACAGGGTCCCAGATACGCAGTATTTT. This codes for CASSEAWDRVPDTQYF.

This clonotype occurred many times. The rearrangement links TRBV6-5 to TRBJ1-4; D is possibly TRBD1 (5 bases). With 1 base removed from V and 5 bases from J, the gap between germline ends came to 17 bases. Germline V gene sequence: CDR1 MNHEY, CDR2 SVGAGI. The length of the CDR3 is 17 residues. The CDR3 DNA follows: TGTGCCAGCAGTTACTTTTACGCGGGGCAAAGCAATGAAAAACTGTTTTTT. Its protein is CASSYFYAGQSNEKLFF.

The V gene is TRBV10-3, the J gene TRBJ2-7; D is unresolved. The germline V gene has CDR1 ENHRY and CDR2 SYGVKD. This CDR3 is 12 amino acids long. The V end was cut by 6 bases, the J end by 0 bases, with 6 bases between. CDR3 in amino acids: CAIRRTSYEQYF. The CDR3 DNA is TGTGCCATCAGAAGGACCTCCTACGAGCAGTACTTC.

This clonotype has only a few counts. The V and J genes are TRBV12-3 or TRBV12-4 and TRBJ2-2, with TRBD2 matching 16 bases. There are 19 residues in the CDR3. Unmatched junction bases numbered 9, after V lost 5 bases and J lost 3 bases. CDR3: CASSPGTSGRAVDTGELFF. The CDR3 coding sequence is TGTGCCAGCAGTCCCGGGACTAGCGGGAGGGCCGTGGACACCGGGGAGCTGTTTTTT.

This clonotype was recorded at least ten times. The J gene is TRBJ2-2, the V gene TRBV27, with 7 bases identical to TRBD2. From germline, CDR1 is MNHEY and CDR2 SMNVEV (reference sequence). Trimming removed 6 bases from V and 5 bases from J; junction bases left unmatched: 6. The CDR3 spans 14 residues. The CDR3 loop is CASRVAGGTGELFF. The CDR3 DNA reads TGTGCCAGCAGAGTAGCGGGCGGTACCGGGGAGCTGTTTTTT.

The chain combines TRBV28 with TRBJ2-7; D is perhaps TRBD2 (5 bases). With 1 base removed from V and 7 bases from J, the gap between germline ends came to 11 bases. This CDR3 is 13 amino acids long. Germline loops: CDR1 MDHEN, CDR2 SYDVKM. CDR3 DNA: TGTGCCAGCAGTTTATCCAGATCGGGGGAGCAGTACTTC. Translated, it gives CASSLSRSGEQYF.

This clonotype was seen only a few times. V usage is TRBV9 and J usage is TRBJ2-7; D possibly corresponds to TRBD2 (6 bases). From germline, CDR1 is SGDLS and CDR2 YYNGEE. The CDR3 is 14 residues long. The V and J ends lost 4 bases and 2 bases respectively, with 13 bases between them. CDR3 DNA: TGTGCCAGCAGCCCTACGGGGACTCCCTACGAGCAGTACTTC. Its protein is CASSPTGTPYEQYF.

This clonotype came up a few times. The chain carries TRBV24-1 and TRBJ2-7; D is possibly TRBD1 (6 bases). This CDR3 contains 14 residues. Germline V gene lookup returns CDR1 KGHDR and CDR2 SFDVKD. The ends were cut back, 3 bases at V and 3 bases at J, with 11 bases in the middle. CDR3 nucleotide sequence: TGTGCCACCAGTGATGGGACAAGGAGCTACGAGCAGTACTTC. It translates to CATSDGTRSYEQYF.

This clonotype was observed many times. V gene TRBV4-1 combines with J gene TRBJ2-7; 8 nucleotides match TRBD1. The J segment lost 0 bases and the V segment lost 1 base, leaving 5 bases of the junction unmatched. Germline values: CDR1 MGHRA, CDR2 YSYEKL. The CDR3 is 16 residues long. Here the CDR3 DNA reads TGCGCCAGCAGCCAAGTTTCGGGACAGGCCTCCTACGAGCAGTACTTC. Protein: CASSQVSGQASYEQYF.

This clonotype was seen only a few times. V gene TRBV20-1 combines with J gene TRBJ1-2; perhaps TRBD1 as D (6 bases). V lost 0 bases to trimming and J lost 8 bases, with 13 bases between them. Germline V lookup: CDR1 DFQATT, CDR2 SNEGSKA (reference sequence). The CDR3 sequence is 13 residues long. This CDR3 reads CSARDQGSSGYTF. The CDR3 bases are TGCAGTGCTAGAGATCAGGGGTCGAGCGGCTACACCTTC.

The rearrangement links TRBV12-3 or TRBV12-4 to TRBJ1-5; D is uncertain. This CDR3 region has 14 residues. V lost 5 bases and J lost 0, with 8 bases in between. The CDR3 sequence is CASSPEDSNQPQHF. The DNA of the CDR3 is TGTGCCAGCAGTCCCGAGGATAGCAATCAGCCCCAGCATTTT.

This clonotype was observed a handful of times. The chain has TRBV4-3 and TRBJ1-2; D unresolved. Trimming shortened V by 2 bases and J by 3 bases, and 10 bases separated the two germline ends. The CDR3 extends over 14 amino acids. Germline V CDR1 and CDR2: LGHNA, YSLEER. CDR3 sequence reads: CASSQSRADYGYTF. In nucleotides, the CDR3 is TGCGCCAGCAGCCAATCAAGAGCTGACTATGGCTACACCTTC.

In regard to this clonotype: This is likely a read error, given that the CDR3 carries no conserved phenylalanine or tryptophan at its end. The V and J genes are TRBV29-1 and TRBJ1-2, with D tentatively TRBD1 (6 bases). The CDR3 has 11 residues. Trimming cost V 5 bases and J 8 bases, with 12 bases left between them. Germline CDR1 SQVTM, CDR2 ANQGSEA. The CDR3 DNA reads TGCAGCGTTATAACAGGGCCCGGCTACACCTTG. This sequence encodes CSVITGPGYTL.

This rearrangement joins TRBV27 to TRBJ2-1; 13 bases fit TRBD2. This CDR3 spans 15 amino acids. The ends lost 5 bases at V and 5 bases at J; junction bases unmatched: 3. The germline V gene encodes CDR1 MNHEY and CDR2 SMNVEV (reference sequence). This CDR3 is CASSAGTSGNNEQFF. In nucleotides, the CDR3 is TGTGCCAGCAGTGCCGGGACTAGCGGGAACAATGAGCAGTTCTTC.

This clonotype was seen only a few times. The J gene is TRBJ1-2, the V gene TRBV21-1; the D call of TRBD1 is as the table states it, not checked on the DNA. TRBV21-1 is a recognized pseudogene. The CDR3 has 16 amino acids. The CDR3 region is CASSKGRDRGREGYTF. The DNA of the CDR3 is TGTGCCAGCAGCAAGGGCCGGGACAGGGGGCGCGAGGGCTACACCTTC.